This TCR beta chain stems from a study of cytomegalovirus exposure and HLA in healthy donors. Findings of the study overall: Researchers reported in a later analysis that a missense DCLRE1C variant was tied to TCR beta V- and J-gene trimming.

Germline CDR1 and CDR2: SGHTA and FQGNSA. Deletions cut 2 bases from V and 8 bases from J, with 13 bases between. The CDR3 length is 14 residues. Primers included in the PCR were 60 Vbeta and 13 Jbeta primers. Profiling relied on immunoSEQ multiplex PCR, and the TCRdb table lists in-frame clones only, not all of them. Among around 160,000 clones listed, roughly 78% were seen once. Remarks on this clone: The antigen remains undetermined.

The clonotype was recovered from a man aged 35 to 55 in good health and CMV-seropositive. The specimen sequenced was PBMCs. This rearrangement joins TRBV7-2 to TRBJ2-1; D remains unclear. CDR3 sequence: CASSLLLSSDEQFF. The CDR3 nucleotides read TGTGCCAGCAGCTTATTATTGTCAAGCGATGAGCAGTTCTTC.